The clone carrying this T cell receptor beta chain has more than one count but fewer than ten. This specimen comes from a study of spatial heterogeneity in lung cancer. Trimming left V 8 bases short and J 2 bases short, with 10 bases between. The CDR3 has 12 amino acids. The germline V gene has CDR1 MNHEY and CDR2 SVGAGI. Sample time point: sample taken at primary tumor resection. Frozen PBMC, nontumor lung or tumor provided whole RNA, which was sequenced unsorted. Every TCR cDNA molecule carried a tag that served as a unique molecular identifier. MiXCR was run by TCRdb on the 5' RACE reads, yielding one entry per CDR3 protein. The sample carries almost 75,000 distinct CDR3 sequences, about an eighth recorded once.

This clonotype was sampled from a male donor with early-stage non-small cell lung cancer. The specimen comprised PBMCs, sampled at surgery. This chain uses TRBV6-5 with TRBJ2-7; no clear D. CDR3 residues: CASARRTYEQYF. CDR3 sequence (DNA): TGTGCCAGCGCGCGAAGAACCTACGAGCAGTACTTC.